This entry lists 9 T cell receptor beta chains sequenced from one sample in a study of neoadjuvant anti-PD-1 for oral cavity cancer. TCRdb's copy holds only in-frame clones and misses some; the assay was immunoSEQ multiplex PCR. Of about 16,000 clones listed, about three quarters are singletons. The sample consisted of PBMCs, taken before nivolumab (anti-PD-1) treatment. The receptors here all came from a person aged 40-85 years with oral cavity squamous cell carcinoma.

The V and J genes are TRBV15 and TRBJ2-7; D uncertain. This CDR3 is built from 14 residues. Germline-derived CDR1 and CDR2 are LNHNV and YYDKDF (reference sequence). The V and J ends lost 6 bases and 3 bases respectively, with 15 bases between them. CDR3 in DNA: TGTGCCACCAGTCCAGACACGGGTAGCTACGAGCAGTACTTC. Translated: CATSPDTGSYEQYF.

V and J are TRBV19 and TRBJ2-4, with TRBD2 as a possible D gene (5 bases). CDR3 length equals 18 residues. V was pared by 5 bases and J by 0 bases, with 20 bases between. The germline V gene encodes CDR1 LNHDA and CDR2 SQIVND (reference sequence). As DNA, the CDR3 is TGTGCCAGTAGTCCCGCGACGGGGATCAACTTAGCCAAAAACATTCAGTACTTC. Encoded protein: CASSPATGINLAKNIQYF.

This chain connects TRBV30 to TRBJ2-2; D may be TRBD1 (5 bases). CDR1 GTSNPN and CDR2 SVGIG come from the germline V gene (reference sequence). This CDR3 has 13 amino acids. Trimming left V 4 bases short and J 0 bases short, with 6 bases between. The CDR3 DNA is TGTGCCTGGACCAGGGCGAACACCGGGGAGCTGTTTTTT. Translating it yields CAWTRANTGELFF.

CDR3 amino acids: CAWSRERGNAQETQYF. The CDR3 coding sequence is TGTGCCTGGAGTCGGGAGCGGGGAAACGCCCAAGAGACCCAGTACTTC. The genes are TRBV30 and TRBJ2-5; 7 bases align to TRBD2. J gave up 1 base and V 2 bases, and 10 bases lay outside the gene matches. The CDR3 totals 16 residues. CDR1 and CDR2 (germline): GTSNPN, SVGIG (reference sequence).

The chain carries TRBV6-4 and TRBJ2-3; 9 bases are shared with TRBD1. The CDR3 consists of 16 residues. Germline CDR1 is MRHNA and CDR2 is SNTAGT. V lost 2 bases, J lost 4 bases, and 7 bases stayed unmatched. The CDR3, as DNA: TGTGCCAGCAGTGACGCAGCCGGGACAGGGTCAGATACGCAGTATTTT. Translated: CASSDAAGTGSDTQYF.

The chain joins TRBV7-2 to TRBJ2-3; D remains ambiguous. CDR3 length equals 12 residues. Per the germline V gene, CDR1 is SGHTA and CDR2 is FQGNSA. With 5 bases removed from V and 15 bases from J, the gap between germline ends came to 18 bases. This CDR3 reads CASSTDSYSAYF. CDR3 DNA sequence: TGTGCCAGCAGCACCGACTCGTACTCCGCCTATTTT.

This clone was observed a handful of times. The V call is TRBV4-1, the J call TRBJ1-1; no definite D call. Germline values: CDR1 MGHRA, CDR2 YSYEKL. The length of the CDR3 is 16 residues. Between the trimmed V and J ends, which lost 3 bases and 5 bases, there was a span of 19 bases. The CDR3 nucleotides read TGCGCCAGCAGCCAGGGAGTCATTAGGAGCGGGACTGAAGCTTTCTTT. Translating it yields CASSQGVIRSGTEAFF.

The chain carries TRBV5-8 and TRBJ2-1; no firm D call. CDR3 size: 16 residues. V gave up 0 bases and J gave up 0 bases, with 10 bases separating them. The germline V gene has CDR1 SGHTS and CDR2 YDEGEE. The CDR3 nucleotides are TGTGCCAGCAGCTTGGCCGGCCTCCTCTCCTACAATGAGCAGTTCTTC. Its protein product is CASSLAGLLSYNEQFF. Variable domain in full (rest from reference TRBV5-8 and TRBJ2-1): EAGVTQSPTHLIKTRGQQATLRCSPISGHTSVYWYQQALGLGLQFLLWYDEGEERNRGNFPPRFSGRQFPNYSSELNVNALELEDSALYLCASSLAGLLSYNEQFFGPGTRLTVL.

The chain employs TRBV5-4 and TRBJ1-2; tentatively, D is TRBD1 (5 bases). Trimming shortened V by 2 bases and J by 3 bases, and 17 bases separated the two germline ends. The CDR3 contains 16 residues. CDR1 is SGHNT, CDR2 YYREEE, per germline (reference sequence). This CDR3 is CASSLPGRGEDYGYTF. The CDR3 bases are TGTGCCAGCAGCTTACCCGGACGGGGGGAGGACTATGGCTACACCTTC.